These T cell receptor beta chains were read from a single sample in a study of cytomegalovirus exposure and HLA in healthy donors. Repertoires were generated with immunoSEQ multiplex PCR, while TCRdb's copy carries only in-frame clones and drops some. The repertoire has 170,000 or so clones, around four fifths of them found once; the top ten carry 1%. Specimen: PBMCs. The receptors originated from a woman between 50 and 59 years old in good health and CMV-seropositive. CDR3s include the opening cysteine and the closing phenylalanine or tryptophan. A D gene is named only where the DNA matches it firmly. Clone size is shown for a subset of rows, as once, few, many or a class of expanded clone.

v_call: TRBV28; j_call: TRBJ2-3; clone_size: NA; d_call: TRBD2; cdr3_nt: TGTGCCAGCAGTTCAACTAGCGCAACGCAGTATTTT; cdr3_aa: CASSSTSATQYF
v_call: TRBV4-3; j_call: TRBJ1-2; clone_size: NA; d_call: TRBD1; cdr3_nt: TGCGCCAGCAGCCTGGGGCAGGGGGCGAATGGCTACACCTTC; cdr3_aa: CASSLGQGANGYTF
v_call: TRBV9; j_call: TRBJ2-7; clone_size: once; d_call: TRBD2; cdr3_nt: TGTGCCAGCAGCAGGCGGGAGAGCTACGAGCAGTACTTC; cdr3_aa: CASSRRESYEQYF
v_call: TRBV10-3; j_call: TRBJ2-5; clone_size: few; d_call: TRBD1; cdr3_nt: TGTGCCATCAGTGGATCCGGGACAGAGGAGACCCAGTACTTC; cdr3_aa: CAISGSGTEETQYF
v_call: TRBV5-6; j_call: TRBJ1-3; clone_size: NA; d_call: NA; cdr3_nt: TGTGCCAGCAGCTTCGGGATTAGTGGTGGTGGAAACACCATATATTTT; cdr3_aa: CASSFGISGGGNTIYF
v_call: TRBV5-1; j_call: TRBJ2-5; clone_size: NA; d_call: NA; cdr3_nt: TGCGCCAGCAGCTTGCAGCGGAGGGGCCAAGAGACCCAGTACTTC; cdr3_aa: CASSLQRRGQETQYF
v_call: TRBV5-8; j_call: TRBJ2-1; clone_size: once; d_call: TRBD1; cdr3_nt: TGTGCCAGCAGCCTCCGCGGGACAGGGTATGCCTACAATGAGCAGTTCTTC; cdr3_aa: CASSLRGTGYAYNEQFF
v_call: TRBV18; j_call: TRBJ1-1; clone_size: few; d_call: NA; cdr3_nt: TGTGCCAGCTCACCACTAGGGCCAGGGGTGAGCACTGAAGCTTTCTTT; cdr3_aa: CASSPLGPGVSTEAFF
v_call: TRBV5-6; j_call: TRBJ2-1; clone_size: NA; d_call: NA; cdr3_nt: TGTGCCAGCGAGACTAAGCCTCTTCGGAATGAGCAGTTCTTC; cdr3_aa: CASETKPLRNEQFF
v_call: TRBV7-9; j_call: TRBJ2-5; clone_size: NA; d_call: TRBD1; cdr3_nt: TGTGCCAGCAGCTGGGGACAGGGCCAAGAGACCCAGTACTTC; cdr3_aa: CASSWGQGQETQYF
v_call: TRBV6-1; j_call: TRBJ2-1; clone_size: once; d_call: NA; cdr3_nt: TGTGCCAGCAATCTACAAGGGGTTAATGAGCAGTTCTTC; cdr3_aa: CASNLQGVNEQFF
v_call: TRBV9; j_call: TRBJ1-3; clone_size: NA; d_call: NA; cdr3_nt: TGTGCCAGCAGTGAAGACATGGGAAACACCATATATTTT; cdr3_aa: CASSEDMGNTIYF
v_call: TRBV18; j_call: TRBJ2-5; clone_size: NA; d_call: NA; cdr3_nt: TGTGCCAGCTCACCAAGCCACCCCCCCCAAGAGACCCAGTACTTC; cdr3_aa: CASSPSHPPQETQYF
v_call: TRBV11-2; j_call: TRBJ2-7; clone_size: once; d_call: NA; cdr3_nt: TGTGCCAGCAGCTTAGGGGCGGGAAACTACGAGCAGTACTTC; cdr3_aa: CASSLGAGNYEQYF
v_call: TRBV4-1; j_call: TRBJ2-2; clone_size: NA; d_call: TRBD2; cdr3_nt: TGCGCCAGCAGCCAAGAAACAGCGGGGGTAAGGACCGGGGAGCTGTTTTTT; cdr3_aa: CASSQETAGVRTGELFF
v_call: TRBV5-1; j_call: TRBJ2-1; clone_size: NA; d_call: TRBD2; cdr3_nt: TGCGCCAGCAGCCGCACGTGGGACAGTCCGGGACTAGCGGGAGGTGACGCCTACAATGAGCAGTTCTTC; cdr3_aa: CASSRTWDSPGLAGGDAYNEQFF
v_call: TRBV27; j_call: TRBJ1-6; clone_size: NA; d_call: NA; cdr3_nt: TGTGCCAGCAGTCAACAGGGAAGGATTTCACCCCTCCACTTT; cdr3_aa: CASSQQGRISPLHF
v_call: TRBV9; j_call: TRBJ2-7; clone_size: NA; d_call: TRBD2; cdr3_nt: TGTGCCAGCAGCGTCGGGACTAGCGCAACCTACGAGCAGTACTTC; cdr3_aa: CASSVGTSATYEQYF
v_call: TRBV6-1; j_call: TRBJ2-7; clone_size: NA; d_call: NA; cdr3_nt: TGTGCCAGCTCGAGCGAAATGGGCTACGAGCAGTACTTC; cdr3_aa: CASSSEMGYEQYF
v_call: TRBV5-1; j_call: TRBJ2-7; clone_size: NA; d_call: NA; cdr3_nt: TGCGCCAGCAGCAATACTCTCGACAGCTACGAGCAGTACTTC; cdr3_aa: CASSNTLDSYEQYF
v_call: TRBV4-2; j_call: TRBJ2-1; clone_size: NA; d_call: TRBD2; cdr3_nt: TGTGCCAGCAGTCCCGGGAGGTCTGGTCCCAATGAGCAGTTCTTC; cdr3_aa: CASSPGRSGPNEQFF
v_call: TRBV19; j_call: TRBJ1-5; clone_size: NA; d_call: NA; cdr3_nt: TGTGCCAGTAGTATAGAGGGCTTTGGCAATCAGCCCCAGCATTTT; cdr3_aa: CASSIEGFGNQPQHF
v_call: TRBV9; j_call: TRBJ1-1; clone_size: NA; d_call: TRBD1; cdr3_nt: TGTGCCAGCAGCGACGGACAGGGGCAGATGAACACTGAAGCTTTCTTT; cdr3_aa: CASSDGQGQMNTEAFF
v_call: TRBV5-6; j_call: TRBJ1-1; clone_size: NA; d_call: NA; cdr3_nt: TGTGCCAGCAGCTTGAGGGAGGGGTTGAACACTGAAGCTTTCTTT; cdr3_aa: CASSLREGLNTEAFF
v_call: TRBV6-5; j_call: TRBJ1-1; clone_size: NA; d_call: TRBD1; cdr3_nt: TGTGCCAGCAAGGGACAGGCCCTAAATGAAGCTTTCTTT; cdr3_aa: CASKGQALNEAFF
v_call: TRBV19; j_call: TRBJ2-3; clone_size: NA; d_call: TRBD2; cdr3_nt: TGTGCCAGTAGTACTCCCACGGGAGGCTTTATAGATACGCAGTATTTT; cdr3_aa: CASSTPTGGFIDTQYF
v_call: TRBV5-1; j_call: TRBJ2-7; clone_size: few; d_call: NA; cdr3_nt: TGCGCCAGCAGCTTTACGGGTTCCTACGAGCAGTACTTC; cdr3_aa: CASSFTGSYEQYF
v_call: TRBV5-5; j_call: TRBJ1-1; clone_size: NA; d_call: TRBD1; cdr3_nt: TGTGCCAGCAGCCAATACCCCGGCAGGACAGGGGTCACTGAAGCTTTCTTT; cdr3_aa: CASSQYPGRTGVTEAFF
v_call: TRBV5-1; j_call: TRBJ2-1; clone_size: NA; d_call: TRBD2; cdr3_nt: TGCGCCAGCAGCTTGACGGGGGGGGCGGGTGACTACAATGAGCAGTTCTTC; cdr3_aa: CASSLTGGAGDYNEQFF
v_call: TRBV5-1; j_call: TRBJ2-3; clone_size: NA; d_call: NA; cdr3_nt: TGCGCCAGCAGCTTGGAGCCTAGAACAGATACGCAGTATTTT; cdr3_aa: CASSLEPRTDTQYF
v_call: TRBV11-2; j_call: TRBJ2-1; clone_size: NA; d_call: NA; cdr3_nt: TGTGCCAGCAGCTTAGAAGTCGGACAACCCAATGAGCAGTTCTTC; cdr3_aa: CASSLEVGQPNEQFF
v_call: TRBV11-3; j_call: TRBJ2-1; clone_size: few; d_call: TRBD1; cdr3_nt: TGTGCCAGCAGCTACGGAGAGGACAGGGGCAATGAGCAGTTCTTC; cdr3_aa: CASSYGEDRGNEQFF
v_call: TRBV4-3; j_call: TRBJ1-3; clone_size: NA; d_call: TRBD1; cdr3_nt: TGCGCCAGCAGCCAAGCGGGACAGGGGGCAAGTGGAAACACCATATATTTT; cdr3_aa: CASSQAGQGASGNTIYF
v_call: TRBV27; j_call: TRBJ2-3; clone_size: NA; d_call: TRBD2; cdr3_nt: TGTGCCAGCACCCGGGTCGCGACTAGCGAGACAGATACGCAGTATTTT; cdr3_aa: CASTRVATSETDTQYF
v_call: TRBV27; j_call: TRBJ2-6; clone_size: NA; d_call: NA; cdr3_nt: TGTGCCAGCAGTCTATTTAGGCCGGGACATCAGAGCTCTGGGGCCAACGTCCTGACTTTC; cdr3_aa: CASSLFRPGHQSSGANVLTF
v_call: TRBV19; j_call: TRBJ1-4; clone_size: NA; d_call: NA; cdr3_nt: TGTGCCAGTAGTATTACAGGAACCTCTAATGAAAAACTGTTTTTT; cdr3_aa: CASSITGTSNEKLFF
v_call: TRBV19; j_call: TRBJ1-1; clone_size: NA; d_call: NA; cdr3_nt: TGTGCCAGTAGCCCACGAGGAGAGAGCACTGAAGCTTTCTTT; cdr3_aa: CASSPRGESTEAFF
v_call: TRBV10-3; j_call: TRBJ2-7; clone_size: NA; d_call: TRBD1; cdr3_nt: TGTGCCATCAGTGAGTCGACCGTACAGGGGGCTGGCGAGCAGTACTTC; cdr3_aa: CAISESTVQGAGEQYF
v_call: TRBV5-1; j_call: TRBJ2-7; clone_size: NA; d_call: NA; cdr3_nt: TGCGCCAGCAGCTTAGGCGGCCTGGTTAGAGAGCAGTACTTC; cdr3_aa: CASSLGGLVREQYF
v_call: TRBV15; j_call: TRBJ1-2; clone_size: NA; d_call: NA; cdr3_nt: TGTGCCACCAGCATACAGGGCGGGAGGGGCTACACCTTC; cdr3_aa: CATSIQGGRGYTF
v_call: TRBV10-3; j_call: TRBJ1-1; clone_size: NA; d_call: NA; cdr3_nt: TGTGCCATCAGTGGGCAGGGGAACACTGAAGCTTTCTTT; cdr3_aa: CAISGQGNTEAFF
v_call: TRBV28; j_call: TRBJ1-5; clone_size: NA; d_call: NA; cdr3_nt: TGTGCCAGCACCTCGCGCCAGGGAAATAGCAATCAGCCCCAGCATTTT; cdr3_aa: CASTSRQGNSNQPQHF
v_call: TRBV11-2; j_call: TRBJ1-4; clone_size: NA; d_call: NA; cdr3_nt: TGTGCCAGCAGCTCCTATTCGAGCAGGGCTGAAAAACTGTTTTTT; cdr3_aa: CASSSYSSRAEKLFF
v_call: TRBV19; j_call: TRBJ1-5; clone_size: NA; d_call: NA; cdr3_nt: TGTGCCAGTATGCGAGGGCTCAATCAGCCCCAGCATTTT; cdr3_aa: CASMRGLNQPQHF
v_call: TRBV7-9; j_call: TRBJ1-6; clone_size: NA; d_call: TRBD1; cdr3_nt: TGTGCCAGCAGCTTGACAGGGAGAGATTCACCCCTCCACTTT; cdr3_aa: CASSLTGRDSPLHF
v_call: TRBV27; j_call: TRBJ2-1; clone_size: NA; d_call: TRBD2; cdr3_nt: TGTGCCAGCAGTCCGTCGGGCGGGAGCTCCTACAATGAGCAGTTCTTC; cdr3_aa: CASSPSGGSSYNEQFF
v_call: TRBV5-1; j_call: TRBJ2-3; clone_size: few; d_call: NA; cdr3_nt: TGCGCCAGCAGCTTGATCCAGGGAAGCACAGATACGCAGTATTTT; cdr3_aa: CASSLIQGSTDTQYF
v_call: TRBV5-1; j_call: TRBJ1-2; clone_size: NA; d_call: NA; cdr3_nt: TGCGCCAGCAGCCCCCCGGGGAACCGGGGCTACACCTTC; cdr3_aa: CASSPPGNRGYTF
v_call: TRBV5-4; j_call: TRBJ1-3; clone_size: NA; d_call: TRBD1; cdr3_nt: TGTGCCAGCAGCTCCGGGACAGGGTTCGGAAACACCATATATTTT; cdr3_aa: CASSSGTGFGNTIYF
v_call: TRBV28; j_call: TRBJ1-6; clone_size: NA; d_call: NA; cdr3_nt: TGTGCCAGCAGTTTAGGAGGGAAGGGATATAAGAATTCACCCCTCCACTTT; cdr3_aa: CASSLGGKGYKNSPLHF
v_call: TRBV9; j_call: TRBJ2-1; clone_size: NA; d_call: TRBD2; cdr3_nt: TGTGCCAGCAGCGTCGTAGCGGGAGGGTTACTTGAGCAGTTCTTC; cdr3_aa: CASSVVAGGLLEQFF
v_call: TRBV21-1; j_call: TRBJ2-7; clone_size: NA; d_call: NA; cdr3_nt: TGTGCCAGCAGCAAAGTCGCGTATCCGCAATCCGACGAGCAGTACTTC; cdr3_aa: CASSKVAYPQSDEQYF
v_call: TRBV27; j_call: TRBJ1-2; clone_size: once; d_call: TRBD1; cdr3_nt: TGTGCCAGCAGTCCCTGGGACAGGGAACGTCAGGGCTACACCTTC; cdr3_aa: CASSPWDRERQGYTF
v_call: TRBV6-6; j_call: TRBJ1-3; clone_size: few; d_call: NA; cdr3_nt: TGTGCCAGCACGAACCTCTACTCTGGAAACACCATATATTTT; cdr3_aa: CASTNLYSGNTIYF
v_call: TRBV29-1; j_call: TRBJ1-5; clone_size: few; d_call: NA; cdr3_nt: TGCAGCGTTGAAATCGGGTTGGGCAATCAGCCCCAGCATTTT; cdr3_aa: CSVEIGLGNQPQHF
v_call: TRBV7-3; j_call: TRBJ2-7; clone_size: NA; d_call: NA; cdr3_nt: TGTGCCAGCAGCCCCCCCAGCTCCTACGAGCAGTACTTC; cdr3_aa: CASSPPSSYEQYF